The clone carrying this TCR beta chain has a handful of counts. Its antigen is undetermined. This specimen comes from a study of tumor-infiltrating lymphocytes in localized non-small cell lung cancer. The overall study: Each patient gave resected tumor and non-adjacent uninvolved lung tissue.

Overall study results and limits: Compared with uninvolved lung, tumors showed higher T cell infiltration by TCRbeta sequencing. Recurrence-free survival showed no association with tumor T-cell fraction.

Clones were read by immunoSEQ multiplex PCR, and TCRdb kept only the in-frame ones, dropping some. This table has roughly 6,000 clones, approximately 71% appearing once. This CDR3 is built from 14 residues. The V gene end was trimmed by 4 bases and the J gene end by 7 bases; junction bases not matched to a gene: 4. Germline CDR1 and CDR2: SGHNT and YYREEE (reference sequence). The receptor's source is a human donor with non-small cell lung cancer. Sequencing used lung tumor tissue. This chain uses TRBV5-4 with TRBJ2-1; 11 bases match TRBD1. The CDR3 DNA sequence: TGTGCCAGCAGCACGGACAGGGGGCTTAATGAGCAGTTCTTC. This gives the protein CASSTDRGLNEQFF.